Listed here is a single T cell receptor beta chain. The source of the sample is a study of blood T cell repertoires in COVID-19. The protocol was immunoSEQ multiplex PCR, while the TCRdb copy is restricted to in-frame clones and leaves out a portion. The sample contains some 70,000 clones, more than 85% of which appear only once. Per germline, CDR1 MNHEY and CDR2 SVGAGI. This CDR3 has 14 residues. The V segment lost 6 bases and the J segment 2 bases; nucleotides outside the gene matches: 5. The TCR originated in a man aged 55 to 70 with acute or convalescent COVID-19. The chain combines TRBV6-5 with TRBJ1-1; 8 bases line up with TRBD1. Sample: peripheral blood. CDR3 nucleotide sequence: TGTGCCAGCAGGGCGGGACAGGTTAACACTGAAGCTTTCTTT. This gives the protein CASRAGQVNTEAFF.